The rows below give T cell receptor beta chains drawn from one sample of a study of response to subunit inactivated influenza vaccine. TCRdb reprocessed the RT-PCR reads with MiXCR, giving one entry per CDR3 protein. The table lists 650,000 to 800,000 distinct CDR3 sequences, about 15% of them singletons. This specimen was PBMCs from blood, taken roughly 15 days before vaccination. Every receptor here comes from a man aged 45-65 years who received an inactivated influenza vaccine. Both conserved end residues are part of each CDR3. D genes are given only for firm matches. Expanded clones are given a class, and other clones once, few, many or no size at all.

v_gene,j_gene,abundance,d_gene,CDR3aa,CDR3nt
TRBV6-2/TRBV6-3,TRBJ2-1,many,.,CASTRTLSSYNEQFF,TGTGCCAGCACACGGACTTTGAGCTCCTACAATGAGCAGTTCTTC
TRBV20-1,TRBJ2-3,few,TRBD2,CSASIRTSGSTDTQYF,TGCAGTGCTAGTATACGGACTAGCGGCAGCACAGATACGCAGTATTTT
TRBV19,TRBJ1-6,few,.,CASSIIGTGDNSPLHF,TGTGCCAGTAGTATCATAGGGACGGGCGATAATTCACCCCTCCACTTT
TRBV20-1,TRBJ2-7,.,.,CSARGGRELLYEQYF,TGCAGTGCTAGGGGGGGGCGGGAGTTGTTATACGAGCAGTACTTC
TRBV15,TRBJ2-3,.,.,CATSSGAASTDTQYF,TGTGCCACCAGCAGTGGAGCGGCTAGCACAGATACGCAGTATTTT
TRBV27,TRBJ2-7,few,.,CASSLGPSGEQYF,TGTGCCAGCAGTTTGGGACCATCGGGAGAGCAGTACTTC
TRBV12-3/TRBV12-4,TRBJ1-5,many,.,CASSLDRGLPQHF,TGTGCCAGCAGTTTAGACAGAGGATTGCCCCAGCATTTT
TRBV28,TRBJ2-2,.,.,CASSLPRPAGTGELFF,TGTGCCAGCAGTCTCCCGCGACCCGCCGGCACCGGGGAGCTGTTTTTT
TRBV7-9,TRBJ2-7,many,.,CASSLASAGTYEQYF,TGTGCCAGCAGCTTAGCCTCTGCAGGGACCTACGAGCAGTACTTC
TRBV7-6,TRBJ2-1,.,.,CASSLGLHYNEQFF,TGTGCCAGCAGCTTAGGACTCCACTACAATGAGCAGTTCTTC
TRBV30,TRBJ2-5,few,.,CALGGRGGRETQYF,TGTGCCTTGGGGGGCAGGGGGGGCAGAGAGACCCAGTACTTC
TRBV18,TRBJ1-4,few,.,CASSPPPDGEKLFF,TGTGCCAGCTCACCCCCGCCCGACGGGGAAAAACTGTTTTTT
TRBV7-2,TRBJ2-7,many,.,CASSLNPISYEQYF,TGTGCCAGCAGCTTAAACCCCATCTCCTACGAGCAGTACTTC
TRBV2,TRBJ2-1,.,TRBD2,CASSSSGRYNEQFF,TGTGCCAGCAGTTCTAGCGGGAGATACAATGAGCAGTTCTTC
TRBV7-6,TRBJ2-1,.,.,CASSLARGLPSYNEQFF,TGTGCCAGCAGCTTAGCGCGGGGCCTACCCTCCTACAATGAGCAGTTCTTC
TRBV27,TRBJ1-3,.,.,CASSPTGHSGNTIYF,TGTGCCAGCAGTCCTACAGGCCACTCTGGAAACACCATATATTTT
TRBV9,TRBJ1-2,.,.,CASSVGPRESDGYTF,TGTGCCAGCAGCGTAGGACCCAGGGAATCCGATGGCTACACCTTC
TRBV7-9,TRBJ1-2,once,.,CASSVADYGYAF,TGTGCCAGCAGCGTCGCCGATTATGGCTACGCCTTC
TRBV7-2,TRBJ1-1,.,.,CASSDRRGADTEAFF,TGTGCCAGCAGTGATCGGAGGGGCGCGGACACTGAAGCTTTCTTT
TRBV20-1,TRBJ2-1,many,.,CSAPDGGGWGSEQFF,TGCAGTGCTCCAGACGGGGGCGGCTGGGGTAGTGAGCAGTTCTTC
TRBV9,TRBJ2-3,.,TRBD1,CASSSRDRGTDTQYF,TGTGCCAGCAGCTCCCGGGACAGGGGCACAGATACGCAGTATTTT
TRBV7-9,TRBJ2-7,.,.,CASSLVGRSLEQYF,TGTGCCAGCAGCTTAGTGGGCAGGTCACTCGAGCAGTACTTC
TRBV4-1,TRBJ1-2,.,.,CASSQGGTLGNNYGYTF,TGCGCCAGCAGCCAAGGCGGGACTTTGGGGAATAACTATGGCTACACCTTC
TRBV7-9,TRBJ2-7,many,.,CASSLGLFYEQYF,TGTGCCAGCAGCTTAGGACTTTTCTACGAGCAGTACTTC
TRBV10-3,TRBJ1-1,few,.,CAISQTAVNTEAFF,TGTGCCATCAGTCAGACCGCGGTGAACACTGAAGCTTTCTTT
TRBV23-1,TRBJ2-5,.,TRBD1,CARFRQGVQETQYF,TGCGCCCGCTTCAGACAGGGGGTTCAAGAGACCCAGTACTTC
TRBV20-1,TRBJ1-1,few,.,CSAPQAMNTEAFF,TGCAGTGCTCCGCAGGCGATGAACACTGAAGCTTTCTTT
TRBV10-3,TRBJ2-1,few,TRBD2,CAISGPQVAGLNEQFF,TGTGCCATCAGTGGACCCCAGGTAGCGGGACTCAATGAGCAGTTCTTC
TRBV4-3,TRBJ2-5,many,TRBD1,CASSQEGQGTETQYF,TGCGCCAGCAGCCAAGAGGGACAGGGAACGGAGACCCAGTACTTC
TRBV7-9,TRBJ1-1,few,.,CASSHTLAEAFF,TGTGCCAGCAGCCACACGCTCGCTGAAGCTTTCTTT
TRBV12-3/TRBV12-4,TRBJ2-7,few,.,CASSFFTPGNNYEQYF,TGTGCCAGCAGTTTTTTTACCCCAGGAAACAACTACGAGCAGTACTTC
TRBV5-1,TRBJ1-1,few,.,CASSLLPARDGINTEAFF,TGCGCCAGCAGCTTGTTGCCGGCCAGGGATGGGATAAACACTGAAGCTTTCTTT
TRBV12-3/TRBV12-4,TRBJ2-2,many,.,CASSLVSESGELFF,TGTGCCAGCAGTTTAGTTAGCGAATCCGGGGAGCTGTTTTTT
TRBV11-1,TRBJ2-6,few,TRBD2,CASSLWGGRSSGANVLTF,TGTGCCAGCAGCTTATGGGGGGGTAGGAGCTCTGGGGCCAACGTCCTGACTTTC
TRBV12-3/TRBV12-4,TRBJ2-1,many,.,CASSLSASSYNEQFF,TGTGCCAGCAGTTTAAGCGCTAGCTCCTACAATGAGCAGTTCTTC
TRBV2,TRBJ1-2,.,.,CASSESTGSYGYTF,TGTGCCAGCAGTGAATCAACAGGGAGCTATGGCTACACCTTC